The T cell receptor (beta chain) under discussion was sequenced for a study of shared clonotypes between healthy human individuals. Study conclusions and caveats: Collection of samples was limited to blood; tissue repertoires likely differ. Represented genetic and exposure-history diversity was restricted by having few donors.

This clone was seen more than once but under ten times. Its antigen is undetermined. The V gene's germline CDR1 is SGHRS and CDR2 YFSETQ. Trimming stripped 1 base from V and 0 bases from J, with 14 bases between. This CDR3 is 17 amino acids long. Nashville, Tennessee was home to all donors, each a Caucasian adult. Replicate PCRs for unsorted PBMC used roughly 320 ng DNA (around 30,000 T cell genomes). Sequencing used immunoSEQ multiplex PCR; TCRdb keeps in-frame clones, though not all of them. The sample lists roughly 500,000 clones, 75% to 85% seen once, with 13% in the top ten. The V gene is TRBV5-1, the J gene TRBJ2-1; no definite D call. The sequenced material came from PBMCs. The origin of this receptor is a middle-aged woman in good health. Some clones in this sample may be carry-over from other donors' samples. CDR3 sequence (DNA): TGCGCCAGCAGCTTGCTTCCCGGCGTCGGCTCCTACAATGAGCAGTTCTTC. As protein: CASSLLPGVGSYNEQFF.